This paragraph covers one TCR beta chain sequence. RNA transcripts served as the template for amplifying TCR beta CDR3 regions. The TCR CDR3 first-round RT-PCR relied on the HTBI primer set. MiXCR, applied by TCRdb to the multiplex PCR reads, yields one record per CDR3 protein. The sample has approximately 420,000 distinct CDR3 sequences, 12% to 15% seen once. The sample comes from a study of T cells in Graves' hyperthyroidism and ophthalmopathy. The overall study: Peripheral blood sampling occurred at initial diagnosis, before any treatment.

The CDR3 is 14 residues long. V dropped 3 bases and J dropped 9; count of bases not matched to a gene: 10. CDR1 LNHNV and CDR2 YYDKDF come from the germline V gene (reference sequence). Hyperthyroidism in the patients, aged 18 to 65, was newly diagnosed and under 2 months in duration. The J gene is TRBJ1-2, the V gene TRBV15; 7 positions agree with TRBD1. The sequenced sample was blood. This TCR came from a woman aged 18-30 years with Graves' hyperthyroidism. In nucleotides, the CDR3 is TGTGCCACCAGCAGTCCACAGGGGTTGGGAAGCTACACCTTC. Encoded protein: CATSSPQGLGSYTF.